One and the same sample provided the 16 T cell receptor beta chains below, sequenced in a study of regulatory dendritic cells for organ transplantation. The repertoire was sequenced with immunoSEQ multiplex PCR; TCRdb's copy has only in-frame clones and lacks some. The sample consists of 20,000 to 25,000 clones, 74% of them appearing once. Specimen: memory CD4+ T cells from blood. The subset: CD45RO+ memory T cells. The receptors shown here come from a human donor in good health.

The gene calls are TRBV10-3 and TRBJ1-2; weak D call: TRBD1 (5 bases). CDR1 and CDR2 (germline): ENHRY, SYGVKD. This CDR3 contains 13 residues. Trimming pared 3 bases from V and 4 bases from J, leaving 9 bases between. CDR3 sequence reads: CAISERQIYGYTF. CDR3 nucleotide sequence: TGTGCCATCAGTGAACGACAGATCTATGGCTACACCTTC.

CDR3 nucleotide sequence: TGTGCCAGCAGCCCCACCCCCCAGGGAAACACTGAAGCTTTCTTT. Translating gives CASSPTPQGNTEAFF. This sequence joins TRBV5-5 and TRBJ1-1; D perhaps matches TRBD1 (5 bases). CDR3 length: 15 amino acids. Germline V gene lookup returns CDR1 SGHKS and CDR2 YYEKEE (reference sequence). V dropped 4 bases and J dropped 2 bases, with 15 bases sitting between them.

This chain joins TRBV2 and TRBJ1-6, with D possibly matching TRBD1 (5 bases). In germline, CDR1 is SNHLY, CDR2 FYNNEI. CDR3 length: 15 residues. The V end was cut by 3 bases, the J end by 3 bases, with 9 bases between. The CDR3 coding sequence is TGTGCCAGCAGTGAGATAAGGGGCTATAATTCACCCCTCCACTTT. Its translation: CASSEIRGYNSPLHF.

The chain couples TRBV7-9 to TRBJ2-7, with 8 bases lining up with TRBD2. The ends lost 4 bases at V and 1 base at J; junction bases unmatched: 6. The CDR3 is made up of 15 amino acids. Germline V CDR1 and CDR2: SEHNR, FQNEAQ (reference sequence). The CDR3 loop reads CASSSRRGESYEQYF. CDR3 bases: TGTGCCAGCAGCTCGAGGCGGGGGGAGTCCTACGAGCAGTACTTC.

This clone was seen a few times. At one of its ends the junction is not consistent with the germline gene, which may arise from a read error. The chain combines TRBV7-7 with TRBJ2-3; D ambiguous. The CDR3 extends over 13 amino acids. Germline V CDR1 and CDR2: SSHAT, FNYEAQ (reference sequence). CDR3 protein: CASSFEVLDTQYF. For the CDR3, the DNA is TGTGCTAGCAGCTTCGAGGTTTTGGATACGCAGTATTTT.

The gene calls are TRBV4-3 and TRBJ1-2, with 11 bases that match TRBD1. CDR3 length: 15 amino acids. With V trimmed by 2 bases and J by 11 bases, 10 bases remained unmatched. CDR1 is LGHNA and CDR2 is YSLEER in the germline V gene. CDR3 in amino acids: CASSQIRDRGVEYTF. The CDR3 coding sequence is TGCGCCAGCAGCCAAATCCGGGACAGGGGGGTTGAGTACACCTTC.

This chain connects TRBV6-1 to TRBJ1-1; tentative D call: TRBD1 (5 bases). The CDR3 covers 13 residues. Trimming took 2 bases from V and 2 from J, leaving 6 bases between them. In germline, CDR1 is MNHNS, CDR2 SASEGT. The CDR3 is CASSEQGNTEAFF. CDR3 DNA sequence: TGTGCCAGCAGTGAACAGGGTAACACTGAAGCTTTCTTT.

The gene calls are TRBV5-4 and TRBJ2-3; possibly TRBD1 for D (5 bases). CDR3 size: 15 residues. Germline CDR1 is SGHNT and CDR2 is YYREEE (reference sequence). The V and J ends lost 2 bases and 1 base respectively, with 11 bases between them. The CDR3 region is CASSLRGTGTDTQYF. CDR3 nucleotides: TGTGCCAGCAGCTTAAGGGGCACAGGCACAGATACGCAGTATTTT.

This clone was seen a single time. This rearrangement joins TRBV9 to TRBJ2-3; 8 positions match TRBD1. Germline lookup yields CDR1 SGDLS and CDR2 YYNGEE. The trim removed 2 bases at V and 5 bases at J, leaving 4 bases unmatched. The CDR3 contains 14 residues. The DNA for the CDR3 is TGTGCCAGCAGCGTTCAGGGGGCCCAAGATACGCAGTATTTT. Protein sequence: CASSVQGAQDTQYF. Full variable domain (remainder filled in from reference TRBV9 and TRBJ2-3): DSGVTQTPKHLITATGQRVTLRCSPRSGDLSVYWYQQSLDQGLQFLIQYYNGEERAKGNILERFSAQQFPDLHSELNLSSLELGDSALYFCASSVQGAQDTQYFGPGTRLTVL.

V usage is TRBV7-9 and J usage is TRBJ2-3; D is ambiguous. V lost 3 bases and J 2 bases, leaving 9 bases between the germline ends. The germline V gene has CDR1 SEHNR and CDR2 FQNEAQ (reference sequence). The CDR3 contains 14 residues. CDR3 nucleotides: TGTGCCAGCAGCTTTGGGCTGGACACAGATACGCAGTATTTT. Translated: CASSFGLDTDTQYF.

The V and J genes are TRBV2 and TRBJ2-5, with TRBD2 as a possible D gene (6 bases). Trimming removed 5 bases from V and 1 base from J, with 11 bases in between. CDR1 and CDR2 from the germline V gene are SNHLY and FYNNEI. The CDR3 runs 14 residues. CDR3 protein: CASSRGTPQETQYF. CDR3 coding DNA: TGTGCCAGCAGTCGGGGGACGCCCCAAGAGACCCAGTACTTC.

This clone was observed once. The chain employs TRBV19 and TRBJ2-5, with TRBD2 identical over 7 bases. V shed 8 bases, J shed 1 base, and the junction held 10 bases outside the gene matches. CDR1 and CDR2 from the germline V gene are LNHDA and SQIVND (reference sequence). The CDR3 is made up of 15 amino acids. The CDR3 sequence is CASQSSSGFQETQYF. The CDR3 nucleotides are TGTGCCAGTCAAAGTTCTAGCGGATTCCAAGAGACCCAGTACTTC.

A few counts support this clone. The chain carries TRBV18 and TRBJ1-6; tentative D call: TRBD1 (5 bases). The V end lost 1 base, the J end lost 5 bases, and 9 bases lay between the germline ends. Germline CDR1 KGHSH, CDR2 LQKENI. The CDR3 consists of 15 residues. CDR3 amino acids: CASSPLTENNSPLHF. CDR3 DNA sequence: TGTGCCAGCTCACCACTGACAGAAAATAATTCACCCCTCCACTTT.

This rearrangement joins TRBV7-9 to TRBJ2-3; possibly TRBD2 for D (5 bases). Germline V gene lookup returns CDR1 SEHNR and CDR2 FQNEAQ (reference sequence). The CDR3 loop spans 13 amino acids. Trimming removed 4 bases at V and 3 bases at J, with 8 bases between. CDR3 bases: TGTGCCAGCAGCTACTCGGGGACAGATACGCAGTATTTT. It encodes CASSYSGTDTQYF. The complete variable domain, with remaining parts taken from reference TRBV7-9 and TRBJ2-3, reads DTGVSQNPRHKITKRGQNVTFRCDPISEHNRLYWYRQTLGQGPEFLTYFQNEAQLEKSRLLSDRFSAERPKGSFSTLEIQRTEQGDSAMYLCASSYSGTDTQYFGPGTRLTVL.

The V gene is TRBV5-1, the J gene TRBJ2-1, with 13 nucleotides matching TRBD2. This CDR3 is 15 amino acids long. V trimming: 3 bases; J trimming: 10 bases; junction bases outside the gene matches: 7. From germline, CDR1 is SGHRS and CDR2 YFSETQ. The CDR3 protein is CASSWTSGGPEEQFF. The CDR3, as DNA: TGCGCCAGCAGCTGGACTAGCGGGGGCCCAGAGGAGCAGTTCTTC.

The CDR3 sequence: CASSYSLNYGYTF. In DNA, the CDR3 is TGTGCCAGCAGTTACTCCCTAAACTATGGCTACACCTTC. The V gene is TRBV6-5, the J gene TRBJ1-2, with unresolved D. The CDR3 spans 13 residues. Germline values: CDR1 MNHEY, CDR2 SVGAGI. Between the trimmed V and J ends, which lost 0 bases and 2 bases, there was a span of 4 bases.